The 30 T cell receptor beta chains presented below share a single source sample, sequenced in a study of blood T cell repertoires in COVID-19. Clones were sequenced by immunoSEQ multiplex PCR, and TCRdb holds only the in-frame ones, with some missing. The sample carries approximately 360,000 clones, nearly 90% recorded once. Sequencing input: peripheral blood. These receptors were collected from a young man with active or convalescent COVID-19.

The chain is built from TRBV18 and TRBJ1-6; weak D call: TRBD1 (6 bases). Germline CDR1 KGHSH, CDR2 LQKENI. Trimming removed 5 bases at V and 10 bases at J, with 15 bases between. CDR3 size: 14 residues. The CDR3 loop is CASSRNRDESPLHF. CDR3 nucleotides: TGTGCCAGCTCAAGGAACAGGGATGAATCACCCCTCCACTTT.

The genes are TRBV15 and TRBJ2-3; no clear D gene. Germline CDR1 is LNHNV and CDR2 is YYDKDF (reference sequence). V dropped 0 bases and J dropped 2 bases, with 3 bases sitting between them. CDR3 length equals 13 residues. CDR3 DNA: TGTGCCACCAGCAGAGACTACACAGATACGCAGTATTTT. Translated: CATSRDYTDTQYF.

The gene calls are TRBV5-6 and TRBJ1-3; 8 nucleotides agree with TRBD1. Germline CDR1 reads SGHDT; CDR2 reads YYEEEE. The ends lost 4 bases at V and 3 bases at J; junction bases unmatched: 9. The CDR3 sequence is 16 residues long. For the CDR3, the DNA is TGTGCCAGCAGCAACCAGCAGGGGGCCCGTGGAAACACCATATATTTT. It is translated as CASSNQQGARGNTIYF.

This clone was found once. The CDR3 bases are TGTGCCAGCAGCGATGGGACGGGACTAGCGGGTAGCCCCGCAGATACGCAGTATTTT. Amino acid sequence: CASSDGTGLAGSPADTQYF. The chain employs TRBV7-2 and TRBJ2-3; 12 bases agree with TRBD2. Germline assignment: CDR1 SGHTA and CDR2 FQGNSA. The CDR3 has 19 residues. Germline trimming cut 5 bases from V and 4 bases from J; bases unmatched to any gene: 16.

The chain recombines TRBV27 with TRBJ2-7; TRBD1 agrees at 9 bases. The V gene end was trimmed by 5 bases and the J gene end by 3 bases; junction bases not matched to a gene: 5. The CDR3 has 14 residues. Per the germline V gene, CDR1 is MNHEY and CDR2 is SMNVEV (reference sequence). Here the CDR3 reads CASSPGTGFYEQYF. The CDR3 coding sequence is TGTGCCAGCAGTCCCGGGACAGGGTTCTACGAGCAGTACTTC.

The chain is built from TRBV28 and TRBJ1-2, with 8 nucleotides matching TRBD1. Looked up from germline, CDR1 is MDHEN and CDR2 is SYDVKM. CDR3 length: 14 amino acids. Trimming took 4 bases from V and 4 from J; bases not matched to a gene: 5. CDR3 nucleotides: TGTGCCAGCAGTTCGAGGACAGGGCTCTATGGCTACACCTTC. It translates to CASSSRTGLYGYTF.

The J gene is TRBJ1-6, the V gene TRBV6-1; D call uncertain. V was trimmed by 3 bases and J by 14 bases, leaving 11 bases between them. This CDR3 region has 12 residues. CDR1 is MNHNS and CDR2 is SASEGT in the germline V gene. CDR3 residues: CASSDWIRALHF. For the CDR3, the DNA is TGTGCCAGCAGTGATTGGATCCGGGCCCTCCACTTT.

The genes are TRBV21-1 and TRBJ2-7; TRBD1 reflects the table's D call only, with no check against the DNA. TRBV21-1 is given as a pseudogene. This CDR3 has 14 amino acids. The CDR3 bases are TGTGCCAGCGGTTTGGACAGGACAGCCTACGAGCAGTACTTC. It translates to CASGLDRTAYEQYF.

DNA for the CDR3: TGTGCCAGCAGTTACGAGGGGGCGTCTAATGAGCAGTTCTTC. This codes for CASSYEGASNEQFF. This chain joins TRBV6-6 and TRBJ2-1, with TRBD1 matching over 7 bases. Germline V gene lookup returns CDR1 MNHNY and CDR2 SVGAGI (reference sequence). V dropped 2 bases and J dropped 7; count of bases not matched to a gene: 5. The CDR3 contains 14 residues.

J is TRBJ2-6 and V is TRBV6-4; tentatively, D is TRBD2 (5 bases). The length of the CDR3 is 15 residues. Per germline, CDR1 MRHNA and CDR2 SNTAGT. The V gene lost 8 bases and the J gene lost 2 bases, with 13 bases spanning the gap. CDR3 residues: CASSGTAAGANVLTF. The CDR3, as DNA: TGTGCCAGCTCGGGTACAGCGGCTGGGGCCAACGTCCTGACTTTC.

CDR3 in amino acids: CSVSTGLSYTF. For the CDR3, the DNA is TGCAGCGTATCAACAGGTTTGAGCTACACCTTC. V usage is TRBV29-1 and J usage is TRBJ1-2, with a weak D call TRBD1 (5 bases). Trimming stripped 6 bases from V and 9 bases from J, with 14 bases between. The CDR3 is made up of 11 amino acids. Per germline, CDR1 SQVTM and CDR2 ANQGSEA. Variable domain in full (rest from reference TRBV29-1 and TRBJ1-2): SAVISQKPSRDICQRGTSLTIQCQVDSQVTMMFWYRQQPGQSLTLIATANQGSEATYESGFVIDKFPISRPNLTFSTLTVSNMSPEDSSIYLCSVSTGLSYTFGSGTRLTVV.

The V and J genes are TRBV5-4 and TRBJ2-1, with D hard to call. The CDR3 sequence is 15 residues long. Trimming shortened V by 1 base and J by 2 bases, and 10 bases separated the two germline ends. Per the germline V gene, CDR1 is SGHNT and CDR2 is YYREEE (reference sequence). CDR3 amino acids: CASSLPSSPYNEQFF. The CDR3 DNA follows: TGTGCCAGCAGCTTGCCGTCTTCCCCCTACAATGAGCAGTTCTTC.

The rearrangement joins TRBV6-2 or TRBV6-3 to TRBJ1-4; tentatively, D is TRBD1 (5 bases). Trimming stripped 2 bases from V and 7 bases from J, with 11 bases between. The length of the CDR3 is 14 residues. Germline V gives CDR1 MNHEY, CDR2 SVGEGT. The CDR3 protein is CASSYARTGEKLFF. The CDR3 DNA is TGTGCCAGCAGTTACGCCCGAACAGGTGAAAAACTGTTTTTT.

The rearrangement uses TRBV28 and TRBJ2-3; D perhaps matches TRBD1 (5 bases). This CDR3 region has 15 residues. Germline loops: CDR1 MDHEN, CDR2 SYDVKM. V gave up 2 bases and J gave up 0 bases, with 9 bases separating them. The CDR3 DNA follows: TGTGCCAGCAGTTTACAGGGTAGTAGCACAGATACGCAGTATTTT. This encodes CASSLQGSSTDTQYF.

This clone was seen a single time. The V call is TRBV5-1, the J call TRBJ1-2, with D perhaps TRBD1 (6 bases). The CDR3 extends over 15 amino acids. V was pared by 2 bases and J by 4 bases, with 15 bases between. Germline CDR1 is SGHRS and CDR2 is YFSETQ. The CDR3, as DNA: TGCGCCAGCAGCTTTGGTCGGGGGGCAGGCTATGGCTACACCTTC. Translated: CASSFGRGAGYGYTF. Supplemented by reference TRBV5-1 and TRBJ1-2, the full variable domain reads KAGVTQTPRYLIKTRGQQVTLSCSPISGHRSVSWYQQTPGQGLQFLFEYFSETQRNKGNFPGRFSGRQFSNSRSEMNVSTLELGDSALYLCASSFGRGAGYGYTFGSGTRLTVV.

The table lists this clone with a count of one. V and J are TRBV25-1 and TRBJ2-1; 7 bases agree with TRBD2. Germline lookup yields CDR1 MGHDK and CDR2 SYGVNS. This CDR3 is built from 17 residues. V lost 10 bases to trimming and J lost 0 bases; unmatched junction nucleotides: 15. The chain's CDR3 is CATSLGSLATSYNEQFF. Written as DNA, the CDR3 is TGTGCCACCTCGCTTGGATCACTAGCGACCTCCTACAATGAGCAGTTCTTC.

The V and J genes are TRBV4-2 and TRBJ2-3, with D unclear. Germline V gene sequence: CDR1 LGHNA, CDR2 YNFKEQ. The CDR3 is 13 residues long. Trimming took 7 bases from V and 0 from J, leaving 8 bases between them. The CDR3 sequence: CASKTISTDTQYF. The CDR3 coding sequence is TGTGCCAGCAAGACAATAAGCACAGATACGCAGTATTTT.

The chain recombines TRBV4-1 with TRBJ1-3, with 8 bases lining up with TRBD1. Trimming removed 0 bases from V and 8 bases from J; junction bases left unmatched: 6. Germline values: CDR1 MGHRA, CDR2 YSYEKL. CDR3 size: 15 residues. CDR3 residues: CASSQEDREADTIYF. CDR3 nucleotide sequence: TGCGCCAGCAGCCAAGAGGACAGGGAGGCGGACACCATATATTTT.

The chain is built from TRBV5-1 and TRBJ1-1; D possibly corresponds to TRBD1 (5 bases). The V end was cut by 4 bases, the J end by 3 bases, with 22 bases between. Germline V lookup: CDR1 SGHRS, CDR2 YFSETQ. The CDR3 covers 17 residues. CDR3 nucleotide sequence: TGCGCCAGCAGCGCGATCGCGCGGGGGGGGACTTACACTGAAGCTTTCTTT. It is translated as CASSAIARGGTYTEAFF.

The chain employs TRBV7-2 and TRBJ1-2; D is undetermined. This CDR3 is built from 14 residues. Trimming removed 1 base from V and 2 bases from J, with 8 bases in between. The germline CDR1 and CDR2 sequences are SGHTA and FQGNSA. The CDR3 nucleotides read TGTGCCAGCAGCTTAGGTCCCAGAAACTATGGCTACACCTTC. Translated, it gives CASSLGPRNYGYTF.

The sample holds one count of this clone. The chain has TRBV7-9 and TRBJ1-5; 7 nucleotides align to TRBD1. Germline CDR1 SEHNR, CDR2 FQNEAQ (reference sequence). The ends lost 5 bases at V and 8 bases at J; junction bases unmatched: 6. This CDR3 is built from 13 residues. The CDR3: CASSRDSMEPQHF. Here the CDR3 DNA reads TGTGCCAGCAGCCGGGACAGCATGGAGCCCCAGCATTTT. Looking up the rest from reference TRBV7-9 and TRBJ1-5 gives the full variable domain: DTGVSQNPRHKITKRGQNVTFRCDPISEHNRLYWYRQTLGQGPEFLTYFQNEAQLEKSRLLSDRFSAERPKGSFSTLEIQRTEQGDSAMYLCASSRDSMEPQHFGDGTRLSIL.

This clone was detected only a few times. The chain is built from TRBV6-1 and TRBJ1-1; maybe TRBD1 (5 bases). Trimming pared 2 bases from V and 4 bases from J, leaving 8 bases between. The CDR3 runs to 13 residues. Germline V gene lookup returns CDR1 MNHNS and CDR2 SASEGT. DNA for the CDR3: TGTGCCAGCAGTGAAAGTAGGGGCACTGAAGCTTTCTTT. Translation: CASSESRGTEAFF.

The chain employs TRBV28 and TRBJ1-5, with 8 nucleotides matching TRBD1. This CDR3 spans 14 amino acids. Germline CDR1 reads MDHEN; CDR2 reads SYDVKM. V was clipped by 6 bases and J by 7 bases; unmatched bases: 8. The CDR3 loop is CASSSTGEGQPQHF. CDR3 DNA: TGTGCCAGCAGCTCGACAGGGGAAGGACAGCCCCAGCATTTT.

The chain is built from TRBV14 and TRBJ2-2; D possibly corresponds to TRBD1 (6 bases). Germline assignment: CDR1 SGHDN and CDR2 FVKESK. Trimming took off 0 bases at V and 4 bases at J, with 9 bases between the two ends. CDR3 length equals 15 residues. Written as DNA, the CDR3 is TGTGCCAGCAGCCAAGAGAGGGGGTTCACCGGGGAGCTGTTTTTT. Translation: CASSQERGFTGELFF.

The V gene is TRBV14, the J gene TRBJ2-7, with D maybe TRBD1 (6 bases). Trimming took off 4 bases at V and 7 bases at J, with 17 bases between the two ends. Germline V gives CDR1 SGHDN, CDR2 FVKESK. This CDR3 comprises 14 residues. CDR3 DNA: TGTGCCAGCAGCCCACTTAGGGGGTCGGAAGAGCAGTACTTC. It translates to CASSPLRGSEEQYF.

The chain employs TRBV19 and TRBJ1-4, with unresolved D. The germline V gene has CDR1 LNHDA and CDR2 SQIVND (reference sequence). Trimming took off 4 bases at V and 0 bases at J, with 6 bases between the two ends. The CDR3 has 14 amino acids. The CDR3 region has the DNA TGTGCCAGTAGTAAGGAGGCAACTAATGAAAAACTGTTTTTT. Translating gives CASSKEATNEKLFF.

The chain combines TRBV7-2 with TRBJ1-1; tentative D call: TRBD1 (6 bases). This CDR3 is built from 15 residues. V gave up 5 bases and J gave up 5 bases, with 18 bases separating them. CDR1 is SGHTA, CDR2 FQGNSA, per germline. The CDR3 region has the DNA TGTGCCAGCAGCATCCCGACAGGCCAGGGGACTGAAGCTTTCTTT. Translated, it gives CASSIPTGQGTEAFF.

The chain uses TRBV14 and TRBJ1-1, with D tentatively TRBD1 (5 bases). Germline loops: CDR1 SGHDN, CDR2 FVKESK. The CDR3 length is 16 residues. Trimming pared 2 bases from V and 0 bases from J, leaving 13 bases between. CDR3 sequence (DNA): TGTGCCAGCAGCCAACGGCGGGGGTTGGTGAACACTGAAGCTTTCTTT. Translating gives CASSQRRGLVNTEAFF. The full variable domain, in which reference TRBV14 and TRBJ1-1 provide the parts outside the CDR3, is EAGVTQFPSHSVIEKGQTVTLRCDPISGHDNLYWYRRVMGKEIKFLLHFVKESKQDESGMPNNRFLAERTGGTYSTLKVQPAELEDSGVYFCASSQRRGLVNTEAFFGQGTRLTVV.

The chain uses TRBV4-1 and TRBJ2-7; D might be TRBD1 (6 bases). With 3 bases removed from V and 5 bases from J, the gap between germline ends came to 11 bases. CDR1 MGHRA and CDR2 YSYEKL come from the germline V gene. The CDR3 length is 13 residues. The CDR3 DNA sequence: TGCGCCAGCAGCCACCAGGGGCGGGACGAGCAGTACTTC. Amino acid sequence: CASSHQGRDEQYF.

A single count supports this clone. J is TRBJ1-3 and V is TRBV29-1; possible D gene TRBD1, 5 bases. Germline lookup yields CDR1 SQVTM and CDR2 ANQGSEA. This CDR3 is 14 amino acids long. V lost 3 bases and J 2 bases, leaving 11 bases between the germline ends. The CDR3 loop reads CSVDVGGAGNTIYF. CDR3 DNA sequence: TGCAGCGTTGATGTCGGAGGGGCTGGAAACACCATATATTTT.